This T cell receptor beta chain originates from a study of low-dose radiotherapy and immunotherapy resistance in tumors. The CDR3 sequence is 14 residues long. Trimming cost V 10 bases and J 5 bases; bases outside gene matches: 9. In germline, CDR1 is MDHEN, CDR2 SYDVKM. Primers targeting TRAV and TRBV primed first-strand cDNA, covering alpha and beta chains. The authors ran approximately 20 PCR cycles to amplify TCRs with a constant-region primer and V-primer adapter. In TCRdb, the reads were re-called with MiXCR into one record per CDR3 protein. The sample has 80,000 or so distinct CDR3 sequences, less than 20% seen once. The time point here: after trial treatment. Treatment given: LDRT plus nivolumab, ipilimumab, low-dose cyclophosphamide and aspirin (RACIN trial).

Source: PBMCs, taken after low-dose radiotherapy plus immunotherapy. This clonotype originated in a male donor with prostate cancer. The chain has TRBV28 and TRBJ2-1, with 9 bases lining up with TRBD2. The chain's CDR3 is CATYRASGNNEQFF. The CDR3 DNA is TGTGCCACTTACCGGGCTAGCGGGAACAATGAGCAGTTCTTC.